This TCR beta chain was obtained from a study of human T cells and chemical hapten exposure (dated by TCRdb to the early 2020s). General notes on the study: For sensitization, 2% DPC in acetone was applied to a 2 cm by 2 cm area of upper inner arm skin. Throughout the study period of 20 to 30 weeks, patients also received therapeutic DPC doses to the scalp every week. Patch testing on the upper back used Finn chambers containing 0.01% DPC, with scoring done after 6 days according to International Contact Dermatitis Research Group standards. The patient cohort, mostly female, included alopecia areata with under or over 50% scalp involvement, alopecia totalis and alopecia universalis. The libraries were sequenced as a pool, and the TCR yield per sample differed mostly because of small variations in library volumes within the pool. Peripheral blood TCR repertoire changes were tracked in vivo in alopecia patients during primary and secondary sensitization to the hapten diphenylcyclopropenone (DPC). Patient blood was sampled pre-sensitization (week 0) and at 2, 6 and about 24 weeks after DPC sensitization. Twenty-nine alopecia patients gave blood for TCR sequencing at one to four time points (pre-sensitization, 2, 6 and 24 weeks). What the research found in general, with its limitations: A positive correlation was found between the number of PT1 expanded TCRs and patch test score, with significance reached at thresholds 8, 16 and 32 but not 4. Repeated subsampling changed both the strength of the expansion versus patch-test correlation and the threshold at which that correlation became significant. Significantly more large CDR3 similarity clusters were formed by expanded TCRs than by pre-sensitization or healthy control sets, consistent with antigen-driven responses. DPC sensitization did not change the number of TCRs with a frequency above 1 in 1000, and there was no evidence of changes in global repertoire structure. All patients had alopecia, a presumed autoimmune disease, so their immune response might differ from that of healthy individuals.

This clonotype was recorded many times. Which antigen it targets is not known. Nothing much larger sits one base from this clone, and base qualities are not available. The library was generated by RACE. Instrument used: NextSeq 500. During library preparation, unique molecular identifiers were attached to individual cDNA molecules so that TCRs could be counted in a quantitative, reproducible way. From each blood RNA sample, both TCR alpha and TCR beta chains were sequenced. Regarding the original processing steps: The median number of TCRs per sample was around 100,000, ranging from about 20,000 to 700,000. V, J and CDR3 annotation of the TCR reads was carried out using the Decombinator software suite. Every sample was subsampled to the same number of TCRs (28,000) for the PS versus PT1 abundance plots. Expanded TCRs were defined as absent before sensitization and observed at least eight times at the 2-week time point. TCRdb passed the public sequencing reads through fastp at Q25 and MiXCR, retaining productive beta sequences. Each entry is one CDR3 protein sequence, shown with its most common DNA and genes. Clone size and V and J calls follow TCRdb, not the original study. The sample table holds approximately 89,000 distinct CDR3 sequences, of which roughly 10% were seen once. 2% to 3% of the sample comes from the top ten.

V lost 8 bases and J lost 6 bases, and the count of bases not matched to a germline gene is 21. The CDR3 spans 18 residues, from the cysteine through the phenylalanine. This entry keeps only the CDR3 DNA: 54 bases, framed from base 1. CDR1 MNHNS and CDR2 SASEGT are derived from the germline V gene. The sample's time point label is to be understood as: patch test 2, 6 weeks after DPC sensitization. In the paper's terms, the treatment or condition label means: therapeutic diphenylcyclopropenone sensitization with weekly scalp DPC. At each patch-test visit, blood was drawn before the patch test was applied. Eligible patients were aged 18 to 70, diagnosed with alopecia, deemed suitable for DPC therapy, and excluded if pregnant. Total RNA was extracted from unfractionated whole blood that had been collected in Tempus Blood RNA tubes.

The sequence is built from TRBV6-1 and TRBJ2-3; 9 junctional bases match TRBD2. Source: whole blood, taken in connection with sensitization to the hapten diphenylcyclopropenone (DPC). This sequence originates from a woman aged 25 to 39 with alopecia areata. Some clones in this sample may be carry-over from other donors' samples. The CDR3 corresponds to CASRTWDSPGLAIDTQYF. In nucleotides, the sequence is TGTGCCAGCCGCACTTGGGACAGCCCGGGACTAGCCATCGATACGCAGTATTTT.